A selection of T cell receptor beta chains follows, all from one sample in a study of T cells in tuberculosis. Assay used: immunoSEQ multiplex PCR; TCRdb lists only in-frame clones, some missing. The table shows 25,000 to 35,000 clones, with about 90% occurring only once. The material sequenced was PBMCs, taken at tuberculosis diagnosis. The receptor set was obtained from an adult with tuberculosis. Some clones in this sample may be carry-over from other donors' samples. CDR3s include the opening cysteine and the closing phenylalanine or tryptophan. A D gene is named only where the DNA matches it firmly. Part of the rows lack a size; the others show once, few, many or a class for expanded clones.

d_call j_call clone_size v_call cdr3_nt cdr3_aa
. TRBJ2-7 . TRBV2 TGTGCCAGCAGCGGACAGCTCATACTTATGCCCTACGAGCAGTACTTC CASSGQLILMPYEQYF
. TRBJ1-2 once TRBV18 TGTGCCAGCTCACCCGACAGTAACTATGGCTACACCTTC CASSPDSNYGYTF
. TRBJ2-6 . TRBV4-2 TGTGCCAGCAGCCAAGATGCGAGCTCTGGGGCCAACGTCCTGACTTTC CASSQDASSGANVLTF
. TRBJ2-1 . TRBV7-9 TGTGCCAGCAGCTTAGGGCCCCTGTTCTTC CASSLGPLFF
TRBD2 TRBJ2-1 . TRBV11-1 TGTGCCAGCAGCCCTTGGACTAGCGGGGTTTCTGAGCAGTTCTTC CASSPWTSGVSEQFF
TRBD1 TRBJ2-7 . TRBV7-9 TGTGCCAGCAGCTCCACCGGGACAGGGAACTCCTACGAGCAGTACTTC CASSSTGTGNSYEQYF
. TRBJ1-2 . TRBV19 TGTGCCAGTAGTATCCCTAATTTCGGGGGGCGAGGCTATGGCTACACCTTC CASSIPNFGGRGYGYTF
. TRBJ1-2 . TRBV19 TGTGCCAGTAGTACCACAGGGAGTGGAGACTATGGCTACACCTTC CASSTTGSGDYGYTF
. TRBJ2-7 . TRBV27 TGTGCCAGCAGTAACGACCTTAGGGGCGAGCAGTACTTC CASSNDLRGEQYF
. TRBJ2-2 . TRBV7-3 TGTGCCAGCAGCTTATTCAGCGGATACACCGGGGAGCTGTTTTTT CASSLFSGYTGELFF
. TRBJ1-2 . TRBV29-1 TGCAGCGTTCCCTCGGACTCGGACTATGGCTACACCTTC CSVPSDSDYGYTF
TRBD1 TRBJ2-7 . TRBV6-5 TGTGCCAGCAGTTACCCCGGACAGGTGCAGTACTTC CASSYPGQVQYF
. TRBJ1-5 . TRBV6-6 TGTGCCAGCAGTTACCACCCGGACATACGGCAGCCCCAGCATTTT CASSYHPDIRQPQHF
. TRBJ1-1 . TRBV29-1 TGCAGCGTTGATGCGGGGTTTGGGACTGAAGCTTTCTTT CSVDAGFGTEAFF
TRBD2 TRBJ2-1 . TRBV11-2 TGTGCCAGCAGCTTCCCCCCGGGCGGTAGCGGGGCTTACAATGAGCAGTTCTTC CASSFPPGGSGAYNEQFF
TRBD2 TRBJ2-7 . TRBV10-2 TGCGCCAGCAGTGAAACCCTCCGGGGGGGCAACGAGCAGTACTTC CASSETLRGGNEQYF
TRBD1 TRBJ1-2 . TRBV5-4 TGTGCCAGCAGCTTGGAGGGGGCGCGGTTCTATGGCTACACCTTC CASSLEGARFYGYTF
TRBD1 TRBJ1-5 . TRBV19 TGTGCCAGTAGTATAGTTTTCGGACAGGGGCATCAGCCCCAGCATTTT CASSIVFGQGHQPQHF
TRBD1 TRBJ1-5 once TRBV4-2 TGTGCCAGCAGCCAAGACCCGACAGGGGACCAGCCCCAGCATTTT CASSQDPTGDQPQHF
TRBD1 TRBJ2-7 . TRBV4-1 TGCGCCAGCAGCCCCAGGACAGGGCGGTACGAGCAGTACTTC CASSPRTGRYEQYF
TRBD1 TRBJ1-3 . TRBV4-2 TGTGCCAGCAGCCAAGATTCACAGGGGTGGGGAAACACCATATATTTT CASSQDSQGWGNTIYF
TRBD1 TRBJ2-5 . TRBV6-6 TGTGCCAGCAGTAGGGGACAGGGGCAAGAGACCCAGTACTTC CASSRGQGQETQYF
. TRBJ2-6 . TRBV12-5 TGTGCTAGTGGTTACCACCGAGCCGGGACACCTGGGGCCAACGTCCTGACTTTC CASGYHRAGTPGANVLTF
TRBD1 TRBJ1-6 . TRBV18 TGTGCCAGCTCACCACTAAGGGCAGGGGGCGATTCACCCCTCCACTTT CASSPLRAGGDSPLHF
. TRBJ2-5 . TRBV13 TGTGCCAGCAGCTTAGGAGGGGCCGAGACCCAGTACTTC CASSLGGAETQYF
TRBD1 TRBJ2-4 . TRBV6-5 TGTGCCAGCAGTCGACAGGGTAAAGCCAAAAACATTCAGTACTTC CASSRQGKAKNIQYF
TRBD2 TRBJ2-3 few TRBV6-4 TGTGCCAGCAGTGTTGGCGGGGGGGCCCCTAGTTCTACGCAGTATTTT CASSVGGGAPSSTQYF
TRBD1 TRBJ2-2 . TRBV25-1 TGTGCCAGCAGCGGGACAGGGGGCGTAAACACCGGGGAGCTGTTTTTT CASSGTGGVNTGELFF
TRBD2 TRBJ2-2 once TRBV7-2 TGTGCCAGCAGCTTGATCCCGGGACTAGCACACACCGGGGAGCTGTTTTTT CASSLIPGLAHTGELFF
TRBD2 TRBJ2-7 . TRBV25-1 TGTGCCAGCAGTGCCCCTAGCGGGGGGGCCTACGAGCAGTACTTC CASSAPSGGAYEQYF
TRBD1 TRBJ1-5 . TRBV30 TGTGCCTGGAGTAAGGACAGGGCGCATCAGCCCCAGCATTTT CAWSKDRAHQPQHF
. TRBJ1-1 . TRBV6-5 TGTGCCAGCAGGATGGGACAGAACACTGAAGCTTTCTTT CASRMGQNTEAFF
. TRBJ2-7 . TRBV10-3 TGTGCCACCGCTAACGGGGTCAACGAGCAGTACTTC CATANGVNEQYF
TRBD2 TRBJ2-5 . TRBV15 TGTGCCACCAGCAGAGGGACTAGCGGGGGAGAGACCCAGTACTTC CATSRGTSGGETQYF
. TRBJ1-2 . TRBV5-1 TGCGCCAGCAGCTTGGTTCAGTTTAACTATGGCTACACCTTC CASSLVQFNYGYTF
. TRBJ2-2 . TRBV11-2 TGTGCCAGCAGGGCCGGGATGAACACCGGGGAGCTGTTTTTT CASRAGMNTGELFF
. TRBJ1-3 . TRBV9 TGTGCCAGCAGCGTAGGAGGGAGCTCTGGAAACACCATATATTTT CASSVGGSSGNTIYF